One sample yielded the 29 T cell receptor beta chains listed below, sequenced in a study of cytomegalovirus exposure and HLA in healthy donors (dated by TCRdb to 2017 to 2019). Libraries were constructed by the immunoSEQ multiplex PCR assay. The table comes from immuneACCESS by way of TCRdb, which keeps in-frame sequences with V and J called. Part of the clones is missing from these tables; in studies checked, under half for an unresolved V gene and the rest for unknown reasons. This sample holds about 240,000 clones; around nine tenths were observed only once. Less than 3% of the sample rests with the top ten. Sequenced material: PBMCs. All receptors come from a man younger than 35 in good health and CMV-seronegative.

This clone was detected only once. The V call is TRBV4-3, the J call TRBJ2-1; TRBD2 agrees at 10 bases. V gave up 1 base and J gave up 9 bases; unmatched junction bases: 3. The germline V gene has CDR1 LGHNA and CDR2 YSLEER. CDR3 length equals 14 residues. In DNA, the CDR3 is TGCGCCAGCAGCCAAGTATCTAGCGGGGGTGAGCAGTTCTTC. This encodes CASSQVSSGGEQFF.

J is TRBJ1-1 and V is TRBV14, with D possibly TRBD1 on 5 matching bases. Germline loops: CDR1 SGHDN, CDR2 FVKESK. CDR3 length: 12 residues. Trimming took off 5 bases at V and 5 bases at J, with 9 bases between the two ends. The CDR3 spells CASSSYRTEAFF. The CDR3 DNA reads as TGTGCCAGCAGCTCTTACAGGACTGAAGCTTTCTTT.

The V and J genes are TRBV27 and TRBJ1-1; TRBD1 might be the D (6 bases). V was cut by 5 bases and J by 4 bases, with 8 bases left in between. This CDR3 has 12 amino acids. Germline V gene data show CDR1 as MNHEY and CDR2 as SMNVEV (reference sequence). The CDR3: CASSTGSTEAFF. DNA for the CDR3: TGTGCCAGCAGTACAGGGTCCACTGAAGCTTTCTTT.

This clone was seen only a few times. This chain joins TRBV28 and TRBJ1-4; D might be TRBD1 (6 bases). Germline V gene data show CDR1 as MDHEN and CDR2 as SYDVKM. This CDR3 spans 15 amino acids. The V end lost 4 bases, the J end lost 0 bases, and 9 bases lay between the germline ends. The CDR3 here is CASSYSGATNEKLFF. CDR3 DNA sequence: TGTGCCAGCAGTTATTCAGGGGCAACTAATGAAAAACTGTTTTTT.

V and J are TRBV7-2 and TRBJ2-5; 9 bases fit TRBD2. The CDR3 is 15 amino acids. Germline CDR1 SGHTA, CDR2 FQGNSA. V lost 5 bases to trimming and J lost 3 bases; unmatched junction nucleotides: 7. The CDR3 sequence is CASSAALAGEETQYF. CDR3 sequence (DNA): TGTGCCAGCAGCGCCGCACTAGCGGGTGAAGAGACCCAGTACTTC.

The gene calls are TRBV5-6 and TRBJ2-7; D is ambiguous. Trimming removed 4 bases at V and 5 bases at J, with 10 bases between. The CDR3 length is 12 residues. Germline CDR1 and CDR2: SGHDT and YYEEEE. The CDR3 coding sequence is TGTGCCAGCAGCCCGTCGGGTAACGAGCAGTACTTC. It translates to CASSPSGNEQYF.

V usage is TRBV7-9 and J usage is TRBJ2-1; tentatively, D is TRBD2 (5 bases). The germline V gene has CDR1 SEHNR and CDR2 FQNEAQ (reference sequence). The CDR3 is 17 residues long. The ends were cut back, 1 base at V and 0 bases at J, with 13 bases in the middle. In nucleotides, the CDR3 is TGTGCCAGCAGCTTAGAGGTTAGCGTGAACTCCTACAATGAGCAGTTCTTC. This gives the protein CASSLEVSVNSYNEQFF.

CDR3 nucleotide sequence: TGTGCCAGCAGCCACAGGGGACCAGCCACTGAAGCTTTCTTT. It specifies CASSHRGPATEAFF. The rearrangement links TRBV11-3 to TRBJ1-1, with 7 bases identical to TRBD1. Looked up from germline, CDR1 is SGHNT and CDR2 is YENEEA. This CDR3 has 14 residues. The ends lost 5 bases at V and 4 bases at J; junction bases unmatched: 7.

This clone was picked up one time. The V call is TRBV11-2, the J call TRBJ1-1; D unclear. This CDR3 has 13 amino acids. V was cut by 1 base and J by 8 bases, with 11 bases left in between. Germline assignment: CDR1 SGHAT and CDR2 FQNNGV. The CDR3 DNA reads TGTGCCAGCAGCTTAGTGTCGGGGTTAGAAGCTTTCTTT. Translation gives CASSLVSGLEAFF.

The gene calls are TRBV7-2 and TRBJ1-5; weak D call: TRBD1 (5 bases). Trimming pared 6 bases from V and 1 base from J, leaving 7 bases between. This CDR3 comprises 13 residues. Germline CDR1 is SGHTA and CDR2 is FQGNSA. For the CDR3, the DNA is TGTGCCAGCAGTCCAGGGAGCAATCAGCCCCAGCATTTT. Protein sequence: CASSPGSNQPQHF.

The chain carries TRBV7-9 and TRBJ1-1; the D gene is possibly TRBD1 (5 bases). This CDR3 has 14 residues. Germline V gene sequence: CDR1 SEHNR, CDR2 FQNEAQ (reference sequence). The V gene lost 6 bases and the J gene lost 1 base, with 12 bases spanning the gap. The CDR3 DNA sequence: TGTGCCAGCAGTCTGGCTGGGGCGAACACTGAAGCTTTCTTT. This encodes CASSLAGANTEAFF.

V usage is TRBV11-2 and J usage is TRBJ2-2, with 12 positions matching TRBD2. The CDR3 contains 17 residues. CDR1 and CDR2 from the germline V gene are SGHAT and FQNNGV. The V and J ends lost 5 bases and 1 base, in that order; junction bases with no gene match: 5. The CDR3 sequence is CASSLTSGGLNTGELFF. The CDR3 DNA is TGTGCCAGCAGCCTGACTAGCGGGGGCCTGAACACCGGGGAGCTGTTTTTT.

The chain joins TRBV4-3 to TRBJ1-2; perhaps TRBD1 as D (5 bases). Germline loops: CDR1 LGHNA, CDR2 YSLEER. Trimming removed 5 bases from V and 3 bases from J, with 16 bases in between. The CDR3 extends over 15 amino acids. This CDR3 reads CASSLNRGTHYGYTF. CDR3 in DNA: TGCGCCAGCAGCTTGAACCGGGGGACGCACTATGGCTACACCTTC.

A single count supports this clone. The chain joins TRBV5-1 to TRBJ2-2; D is unresolved. The ends were cut back, 2 bases at V and 1 base at J, with 12 bases in the middle. CDR3 length: 16 residues. Per the germline V gene, CDR1 is SGHRS and CDR2 is YFSETQ. CDR3 region: CASSFSLAVNTGELFF. The CDR3 nucleotides are TGCGCCAGCAGCTTTTCCTTAGCAGTGAACACCGGGGAGCTGTTTTTT.

The V call is TRBV27, the J call TRBJ2-3; D uncertain. Germline assignment: CDR1 MNHEY and CDR2 SMNVEV (reference sequence). This CDR3 contains 12 residues. V lost 3 bases to trimming and J lost 6 bases, with 7 bases between them. The CDR3 is CASSFFGDTQYF. In DNA, the CDR3 is TGTGCCAGCAGTTTTTTCGGGGATACGCAGTATTTT.

The sample holds a few counts of this clone. The genes are TRBV6-4 and TRBJ1-6, with D uncertain. V was trimmed by 0 bases and J by 7 bases, leaving 4 bases between them. The length of the CDR3 is 13 residues. Looked up from germline, CDR1 is MRHNA and CDR2 is SNTAGT. For the CDR3, the DNA is TGTGCCAGCAGTGACTCTCGGAATTCACCCCTCCACTTT. This encodes CASSDSRNSPLHF.

This clone was observed a few times. The V and J genes are TRBV21-1 and TRBJ1-5. TRBV21-1 is a listed pseudogene. This CDR3 contains 11 residues. The CDR3 DNA follows: TGTGCCAGCACTAGTAATCAGCCCCAGCATTTT. Translated, it gives CASTSNQPQHF.

J is TRBJ1-1 and V is TRBV4-1, with TRBD1 as a possible D gene (6 bases). The CDR3 extends over 15 amino acids. Germline assignment: CDR1 MGHRA and CDR2 YSYEKL. Trimming left V 6 bases short and J 1 base short, with 15 bases between. CDR3 DNA sequence: TGCGCCAGCAGACAACTTACAGGGCCGAACACTGAAGCTTTCTTT. It codes for CASRQLTGPNTEAFF.

V gene TRBV5-1 combines with J gene TRBJ1-1, with D tentatively TRBD1 (5 bases). The CDR3 is 14 residues long. Trimming stripped 4 bases from V and 6 bases from J, with 16 bases between. Germline loops: CDR1 SGHRS, CDR2 YFSETQ. This chain's CDR3 is CASSPGGTEPEAFF. The CDR3 DNA sequence: TGCGCCAGCAGCCCGGGCGGGACTGAACCTGAAGCTTTCTTT.

V is TRBV4-3 and J is TRBJ2-3; D is possibly TRBD2 (5 bases). The germline CDR1 and CDR2 sequences are LGHNA and YSLEER. The CDR3 is made up of 16 amino acids. With 0 bases removed from V and 10 bases from J, the gap between germline ends came to 20 bases. For the CDR3, the DNA is TGCGCCAGCAGCCAAGATCGGGCTACTAGAGGCTACGCGCAGTATTTT. Translating it yields CASSQDRATRGYAQYF.

CDR3 protein: CAISESYEGNQPQHF. The CDR3 DNA sequence: TGTGCCATCAGTGAGTCGTACGAGGGCAATCAGCCCCAGCATTTT. The rearrangement joins TRBV10-3 to TRBJ1-5, with unresolved D. The CDR3 covers 15 residues. Germline-derived CDR1 and CDR2 are ENHRY and SYGVKD. Trimming took 0 bases from V and 2 from J, leaving 8 bases between them.

CDR3 sequence (DNA): TGTGCCAGCAGCTTAGAAACTTTTTCCTACGAGCAGTACTTC. Protein product: CASSLETFSYEQYF. The chain employs TRBV7-2 and TRBJ2-7; D gene ambiguous. CDR1 is SGHTA, CDR2 FQGNSA, per germline. The V and J ends lost 1 base and 1 base respectively, with 8 bases between them. The CDR3 covers 14 residues.

The V gene is TRBV28, the J gene TRBJ1-4; 12 bases match TRBD1. The V gene's germline CDR1 is MDHEN and CDR2 SYDVKM. The CDR3 totals 14 residues. The J segment lost 14 bases and the V segment lost 7 bases, leaving 11 bases of the junction unmatched. The CDR3 DNA reads as TGTGCCAGCAAAGGGACAGGGGGCTCAACTCGGCTGTTTTTT. Protein product: CASKGTGGSTRLFF.

V and J are TRBV6-5 and TRBJ2-7; 10 nucleotides line up with TRBD1. The CDR3 is made up of 15 amino acids. The V segment lost 4 bases and the J segment 7 bases; nucleotides outside the gene matches: 10. The germline CDR1 and CDR2 sequences are MNHEY and SVGAGI. The CDR3 sequence is CASSLPRQGAGEQYF. The CDR3 bases are TGTGCCAGCAGTTTACCCCGACAGGGGGCGGGGGAGCAGTACTTC.

The chain couples TRBV28 to TRBJ1-5; D might be TRBD1 (6 bases). Trimming pared 3 bases from V and 9 bases from J, leaving 15 bases between. Looked up from germline, CDR1 is MDHEN and CDR2 is SYDVKM. The CDR3 covers 14 residues. The CDR3 is CASSFRGEDRPQHF. The CDR3 DNA follows: TGTGCCAGCAGTTTCAGGGGCGAAGATCGGCCCCAGCATTTT.

The table lists this clone with a count of one. The chain uses TRBV5-1 and TRBJ2-1, with TRBD2 identical over 9 bases. The CDR3 runs to 14 residues. Trimming took 6 bases from V and 3 from J; bases not matched to a gene: 4. Per germline, CDR1 SGHRS and CDR2 YFSETQ. As DNA, the CDR3 is TGCGCCAGCATGGCGGGAGGGGTCTACAATGAGCAGTTCTTC. Encoded protein: CASMAGGVYNEQFF. Variable domain in full (rest from reference TRBV5-1 and TRBJ2-1): KAGVTQTPRYLIKTRGQQVTLSCSPISGHRSVSWYQQTPGQGLQFLFEYFSETQRNKGNFPGRFSGRQFSNSRSEMNVSTLELGDSALYLCASMAGGVYNEQFFGPGTRLTVL.

This sequence joins TRBV10-3 and TRBJ2-6; D unresolved. V was cut by 6 bases and J by 8 bases, with 5 bases left in between. Germline lookup yields CDR1 ENHRY and CDR2 SYGVKD. This CDR3 has 11 residues. The CDR3 loop reads CAIRRSNVLTF. CDR3 nucleotide sequence: TGTGCCATCAGGAGGTCCAACGTCCTGACTTTC.

This chain uses TRBV28 with TRBJ2-3; possibly TRBD1 for D (6 bases). CDR1 is MDHEN, CDR2 SYDVKM, per germline. Between the trimmed V and J ends, which lost 3 bases and 2 bases, there was a span of 15 bases. The CDR3 has 16 amino acids. Here the CDR3 DNA reads TGTGCCAGCAGTTTTCCCGAGACAGGCCTCACAGATACGCAGTATTTT. Translation: CASSFPETGLTDTQYF. The full variable domain, rest sourced from reference TRBV28 and TRBJ2-3, is DVKVTQSSRYLVKRTGEKVFLECVQDMDHENMFWYRQDPGLGLRLIYFSYDVKMKEKGDIPEGYSVSREKKERFSLILESASTNQTSMYLCASSFPETGLTDTQYFGPGTRLTVL.

The chain recombines TRBV9 with TRBJ2-7; 10 bases are shared with TRBD1. The CDR3 is 14 residues long. The junction had 9 bases not matched to a gene; V was cut back by 5 bases and J by 7 bases. Germline assignment: CDR1 SGDLS and CDR2 YYNGEE. The CDR3 loop reads CASSTGTGVREQYF. In DNA form, the CDR3 reads TGTGCCAGCAGTACCGGGACAGGGGTGAGAGAGCAGTACTTC.